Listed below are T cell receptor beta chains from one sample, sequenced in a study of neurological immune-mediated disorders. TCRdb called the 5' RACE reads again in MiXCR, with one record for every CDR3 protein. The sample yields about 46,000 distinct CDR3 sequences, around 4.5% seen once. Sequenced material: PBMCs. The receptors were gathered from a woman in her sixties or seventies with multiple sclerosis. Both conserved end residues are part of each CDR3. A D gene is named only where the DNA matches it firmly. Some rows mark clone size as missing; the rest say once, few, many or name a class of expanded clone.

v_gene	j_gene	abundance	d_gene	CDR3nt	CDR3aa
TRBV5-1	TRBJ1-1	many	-	TGCGCCAGCAGCCAACAGGGAGGTAACACTGAAGCTTTCTTT	CASSQQGGNTEAFF
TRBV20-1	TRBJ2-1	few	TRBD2	TGCAGTGCTAGAACCGGGACTAGAATCACCGATGAGCAGTTCTTC	CSARTGTRITDEQFF
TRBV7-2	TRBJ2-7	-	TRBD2	TGTGCCAGCAGCTTACGGCTAGCGGGGACGTACGAGCAGTACTTC	CASSLRLAGTYEQYF
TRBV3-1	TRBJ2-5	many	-	TGTGCCAGCAGCCAAGATCAGTACCCAAAGACCCAGTACTTC	CASSQDQYPKTQYF
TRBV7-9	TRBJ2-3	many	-	TGTGCCAGCAGCTTCGGAGGGACAGGCACAGATACGCAGTATTTT	CASSFGGTGTDTQYF
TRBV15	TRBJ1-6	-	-	TGTGCCACCAGCAGTACCCGGGGCCTTAATTCACCCCTCCACTTT	CATSSTRGLNSPLHF
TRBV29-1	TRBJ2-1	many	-	TGCAGCGTGATGGAGAGGTATGGAGGTGAGCAGTTCTTC	CSVMERYGGEQFF
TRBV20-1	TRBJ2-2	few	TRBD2	TGCAGTGCCCGACTAGCGGGAGGGTTTGCCGGGGAGCTGTTTTTT	CSARLAGGFAGELFF
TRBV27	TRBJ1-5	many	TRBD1	TGTGCCAGCAGCCCGCAGGGGGCGCGAAGAATTAATCAGCCCCAGCATTTT	CASSPQGARRINQPQHF
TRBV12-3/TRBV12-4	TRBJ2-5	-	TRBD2	TGTGCCAGCAGTCCGCCGGGACTAGGGGAGACCCAGTACTTC	CASSPPGLGETQYF
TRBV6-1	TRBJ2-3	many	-	TGTGCCAGCAGTGAACCCGCGGTAGATACGCAGTATTTT	CASSEPAVDTQYF
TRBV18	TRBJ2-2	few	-	TGTGCCAGCTCACCACCCGACGGCGGGGAGCTGTTTTTT	CASSPPDGGELFF
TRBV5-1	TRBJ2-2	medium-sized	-	TGCGCCAGCAGCTCAGACATTGTCGGGGAGCTGTTTTTT	CASSSDIVGELFF
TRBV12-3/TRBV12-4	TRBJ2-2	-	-	TGTGCCAGCAGTTTTAATGCCGCGAACACCGGGGTGCTGTTTTTT	CASSFNAANTGVLFF
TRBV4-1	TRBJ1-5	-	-	TGCGCCAGCAGCCAATTGCTGGGGGAGCCCCAGAATTTT	CASSQLLGEPQNF
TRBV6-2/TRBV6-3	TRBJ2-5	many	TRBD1	TGTGCCACAGCGGGACAGGGCATGTGGGAGACCCAGTACTTC	CATAGQGMWETQYF
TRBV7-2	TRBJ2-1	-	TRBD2	TGTGCCAGCAGCCCAATAGCGGGAGCGGGCTACAATGAGCAGTTCTTC	CASSPIAGAGYNEQFF
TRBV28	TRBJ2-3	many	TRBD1	TGTGCCACCACCCGGGACAGGGCAGATACGCAGTATTTT	CATTRDRADTQYF
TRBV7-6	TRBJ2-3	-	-	TGTGCCAGCAGCTTAGAGACGGGAGTCACAGATACGCAGTATTTT	CASSLETGVTDTQYF
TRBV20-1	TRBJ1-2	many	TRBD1	TGCAGTGCCACTCAGACAGGGTATGGCTACACCTTC	CSATQTGYGYTF
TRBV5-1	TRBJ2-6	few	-	TGCGCCAGCAGCTTGGAAGGGCCGGGAGGGGCCAACGTCCTGACTTTC	CASSLEGPGGANVLTF
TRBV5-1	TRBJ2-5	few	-	TGCGCCAGCAGCTTGGGCCAGGGCTCTCATTCCCAGTACTTC	CASSLGQGSHSQYF
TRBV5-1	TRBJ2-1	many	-	TGCGCCAGCAGCCTGGGAGTAGTGAATGAGCAGTTCTTC	CASSLGVVNEQFF
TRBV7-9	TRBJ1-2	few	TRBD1	TGTGCCAGCAGCTTAGTGGAGGGACAGGGGCCTGGCTACACCTTC	CASSLVEGQGPGYTF
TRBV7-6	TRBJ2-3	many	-	TGTGCCAGCACCCCTACGCGGTCCACAGATACGCAGTATTTT	CASTPTRSTDTQYF
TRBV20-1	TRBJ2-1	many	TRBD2	TGCAGTGCTGTTACTAGCGGGTTGTACAATGAGCAGTTCTTC	CSAVTSGLYNEQFF
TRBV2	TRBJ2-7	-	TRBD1	TGTGCCAGCAGTGACGGACAGGGGGATTACGAGCAGTACTTC	CASSDGQGDYEQYF
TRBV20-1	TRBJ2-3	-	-	TGCAGTGCTAGAATTCAGGGTCATGCTAGCACAGATACGCAGTATTTT	CSARIQGHASTDTQYF
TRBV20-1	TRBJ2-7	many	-	TGCAGTGCTCTACCCGGCGGGTACGAGCAGTACTTC	CSALPGGYEQYF
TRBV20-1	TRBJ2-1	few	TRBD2	TGCAGTGCTAGGACTAGCGGACCCTCCTACAATGAGCAGTTCTTC	CSARTSGPSYNEQFF
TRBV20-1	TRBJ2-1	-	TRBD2	TGCAGTGCTAGAGGGCTGGGGAGGGAGAATGAGCAGTTCTTC	CSARGLGRENEQFF
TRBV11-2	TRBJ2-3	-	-	TGTGCCAGCAGCTTAGGGCTGGGGATCACAGATACGCAGTATTTT	CASSLGLGITDTQYF
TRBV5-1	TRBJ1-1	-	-	TGCGCCAGCAGCTTCGGGGGCGGCACTGAAGCTTTCTTT	CASSFGGGTEAFF
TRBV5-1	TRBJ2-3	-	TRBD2	TGCGCCAGCAGCTTGAGCGGGGGCCCCCCAGATACGCAGTATTTT	CASSLSGGPPDTQYF
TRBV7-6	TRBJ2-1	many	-	TGTGCCAGCAGCGTAGCTCGTGAGCAGTTCTTC	CASSVAREQFF
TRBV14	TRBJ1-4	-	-	TGTGCCAGCAGCCAAGAACTGGTATCTGGGGAAAAACTGTTTTTT	CASSQELVSGEKLFF
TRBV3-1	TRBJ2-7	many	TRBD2	TGTGCCAGCAGCCGACGGGGGGGAACCTACGAGCAGTACTTC	CASSRRGGTYEQYF
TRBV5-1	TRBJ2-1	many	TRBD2	TGCGCCAGCAGCCTATTAGCGGGAGGGGCCAATGAGCAGTTCTTC	CASSLLAGGANEQFF
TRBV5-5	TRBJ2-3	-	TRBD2	TGTGCCAGCACGGGCGCGGGGGGCCGCGCAGATACGCAGTATTTT	CASTGAGGRADTQYF
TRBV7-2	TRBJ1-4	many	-	TGTGCCAGCAGCTTAAGCTCAGGGGACGAAAAACTGTTTTTT	CASSLSSGDEKLFF
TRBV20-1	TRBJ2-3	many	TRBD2	TGCAGTGCTGCAGACTCTAGCGGAGCCCTCGGGACAGATACGCAGTATTTT	CSAADSSGALGTDTQYF
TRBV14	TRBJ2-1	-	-	TGTGCCAGCAGCCAAGCTACCTCCTACAATGAGCAGTTCTTC	CASSQATSYNEQFF
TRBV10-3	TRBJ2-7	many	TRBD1	TGTGCTGCCCAGGGACAGGGGGCGACCGAGCAGTACTTC	CAAQGQGATEQYF
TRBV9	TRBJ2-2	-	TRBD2	TGTGCCAGCAGCTTCGGGACTAGCGCGAACACCGGGGAGCTGTTTTTT	CASSFGTSANTGELFF
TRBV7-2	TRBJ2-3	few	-	TGTGCCAGCAGCCGGGTAGGGGGGGACACAGGAACGCAGTATTTT	CASSRVGGDTGTQYF
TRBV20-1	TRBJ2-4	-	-	TGCAGTGCTTCCTCCGGACACATTCAGTACTTC	CSASSGHIQYF
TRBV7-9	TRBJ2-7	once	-	TGTGCCAGCAGCCGACAGGTGTACGAGCAGTACTTC	CASSRQVYEQYF
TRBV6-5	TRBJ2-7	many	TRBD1	TGTGCCAGCACCGCTACAGGGGGATACGAGCAGTACTTC	CASTATGGYEQYF
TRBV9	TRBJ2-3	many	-	TGTGCCAGCAGCGTAGCCCCAGGCCACACAGATACGCAGTATTTT	CASSVAPGHTDTQYF
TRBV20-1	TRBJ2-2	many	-	TGCAGTGCTAGAGATCCCCGGACCGGGGAGCTGTTTTTT	CSARDPRTGELFF
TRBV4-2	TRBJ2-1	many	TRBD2	TGTGCCAGCAGCCAACCCCGAGGGACTAGCGTGGTGTATGAGCAGTTCTTC	CASSQPRGTSVVYEQFF
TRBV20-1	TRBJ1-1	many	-	TGCAGTGCTAGAGATAGGGACGCCGAAGCTTTCTTT	CSARDRDAEAFF
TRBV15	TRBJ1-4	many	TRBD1	TGTGCCACCAGCAATGGACAGGGCGGAAAACTGTTTTTT	CATSNGQGGKLFF